This passage covers 18 T cell receptor beta chains from one sample sequenced in a study of blood T cell repertoires in COVID-19. Sequenced by immunoSEQ multiplex PCR; TCRdb stores in-frame clones only, minus some. This sample yields almost 100,000 clones, of which about 89% are seen a single time; about 9.3% belongs to the top ten. Sample: peripheral blood. The receptors come from a man aged 50 or older with acute or convalescent COVID-19.

V usage is TRBV12-3 or TRBV12-4 and J usage is TRBJ1-2; D unclear. The CDR3 sequence is 13 residues long. Deletions cut 7 bases from V and 7 bases from J, with 16 bases between. The CDR3 loop reads CASTETVAGGYTF. DNA of the CDR3: TGTGCCAGCACCGAGACGGTGGCGGGTGGCTACACCTTC.

The rearrangement uses TRBV27 and TRBJ2-2, with 9 bases matching TRBD2. The CDR3 totals 14 residues. Trimming took 3 bases from V and 5 from J; bases not matched to a gene: 1. The germline gives CDR1 MNHEY, CDR2 SMNVEV (reference sequence). The chain's CDR3 is CASSFSGRTGELFF. As DNA, the CDR3 is TGTGCCAGCAGTTTTAGCGGGAGAACCGGGGAGCTGTTTTTT.

The V gene is TRBV21-1, the J gene TRBJ1-1. TRBV21-1 is reported as a pseudogene. The CDR3 sequence is 14 residues long. The CDR3 reads CASSKRGMNTEAFF. CDR3 nucleotide sequence: TGTGCCAGCAGCAAGAGAGGAATGAACACTGAAGCTTTCTTT.

This clone has more than one count but fewer than ten. The chain couples TRBV5-6 to TRBJ2-7; 11 bases map to TRBD1. Looked up from germline, CDR1 is SGHDT and CDR2 is YYEEEE. The V segment lost 10 bases and the J segment 1 base; nucleotides outside the gene matches: 4. This CDR3 is 13 amino acids long. CDR3 residues: CAGGQGESYEQYF. As DNA, the CDR3 is TGTGCCGGGGGACAGGGGGAATCCTACGAGCAGTACTTC.

The chain uses TRBV20-1 and TRBJ1-2; 9 bases fit TRBD1. Germline trimming cut 5 bases from V and 12 bases from J; bases unmatched to any gene: 4. CDR1 is DFQATT, CDR2 SNEGSKA, per germline (reference sequence). The CDR3 totals 10 residues. CDR3 in DNA: TGCAGTGCTCATGGGACAGGGCACACCTTC. This sequence encodes CSAHGTGHTF.

V is TRBV5-1 and J is TRBJ1-1, with TRBD1 matching over 7 bases. CDR1 and CDR2 (germline): SGHRS, YFSETQ. The length of the CDR3 is 15 residues. The junction had 11 bases not matched to a gene; V was cut back by 8 bases and J by 1 base. The CDR3 region has the DNA TGCGCCAGTCGCCCCAGGGACAGCCAGAACACTGAAGCTTTCTTT. Translating it yields CASRPRDSQNTEAFF.

The chain links TRBV6-6 to TRBJ2-7, with TRBD1 matching 10 bases. Germline CDR1 is MNHNY and CDR2 is SVGAGI (reference sequence). V shed 6 bases, J shed 9 bases, and the junction held 14 bases outside the gene matches. The length of the CDR3 is 15 residues. CDR3 amino acids: CASRLDRGLPSVQYF. The CDR3 DNA follows: TGTGCCAGCAGGCTAGACAGGGGGCTGCCGTCTGTGCAGTACTTC.

This clone was recorded a few times. This chain connects TRBV29-1 to TRBJ2-1; 8 bases agree with TRBD2. CDR3 length: 14 residues. Germline-derived CDR1 and CDR2 are SQVTM and ANQGSEA. The V and J ends lost 4 bases and 8 bases, in that order; junction bases with no gene match: 10. CDR3 sequence reads: CSVGRSGSFDEQFF. Written as DNA, the CDR3 is TGCAGCGTTGGCAGGAGCGGGAGTTTCGATGAGCAGTTCTTC.

V is TRBV4-1 and J is TRBJ2-5; 13 nucleotides line up with TRBD2. In germline, CDR1 is MGHRA, CDR2 YSYEKL. With V trimmed by 3 bases and J by 2 bases, 6 bases remained unmatched. The CDR3 contains 17 residues. The DNA of the CDR3 is TGCGCCAGCAGCCAGTACCGACTAGCGGGAGGACAAGAGACCCAGTACTTC. Protein product: CASSQYRLAGGQETQYF.

The chain uses TRBV4-1 and TRBJ2-1, with 8 bases matching TRBD1. The CDR3 sequence is 15 residues long. The germline V gene has CDR1 MGHRA and CDR2 YSYEKL. After removal of 4 bases from V and 2 bases from J, the junction contained 4 bases not matched to a gene. The CDR3 sequence: CASSRDRGPYNEQFF. DNA for the CDR3: TGCGCCAGCAGCCGCGACAGGGGCCCCTACAATGAGCAGTTCTTC.

The rearrangement joins TRBV12-5 to TRBJ1-2; D is uncertain. Germline V gives CDR1 LGHNT, CDR2 FRNRAP. The CDR3 runs to 14 residues. V dropped 0 bases and J dropped 4 bases, with 9 bases sitting between them. Written as DNA, the CDR3 is TGTGCTAGTGGTTTGGTAGAACAGTTCTATGGCTACACCTTC. This sequence encodes CASGLVEQFYGYTF.

For the CDR3, the DNA is TGCAGCGGAGTGGGGGCGAACACTGAAGCTTTCTTT. It translates to CSGVGANTEAFF. This rearrangement joins TRBV29-1 to TRBJ1-1, with TRBD1 as a possible D gene (6 bases). Germline-derived CDR1 and CDR2 are SQVTM and ANQGSEA. The V gene lost 7 bases and the J gene lost 1 base, with 10 bases spanning the gap. The CDR3 runs 12 residues.

The chain recombines TRBV27 with TRBJ2-3, with TRBD1 matching over 9 bases. With 4 bases clipped from V and 0 bases from J, the junction kept 8 bases outside the gene matches. The CDR3 runs 17 residues. The germline V gene encodes CDR1 MNHEY and CDR2 SMNVEV (reference sequence). This CDR3 reads CASSYRTGTGSTDTQYF. The DNA of the CDR3 is TGTGCCAGCAGTTACCGCACCGGGACAGGGAGCACAGATACGCAGTATTTT.

The genes are TRBV7-2 and TRBJ2-1; the match to TRBD2 covers 7 bases. The V gene end was trimmed by 4 bases and the J gene end by 6 bases; junction bases not matched to a gene: 9. CDR1 is SGHTA and CDR2 is FQGNSA in the germline V gene. This CDR3 is built from 15 residues. For the CDR3, the DNA is TGTGCCAGCAGCTCGCATAGCGGGTCCGCCAATGAGCAGTTCTTC. It is translated as CASSSHSGSANEQFF.

The J gene is TRBJ2-1, the V gene TRBV6-5; no reliable D call. Between the trimmed V and J ends, which lost 0 bases and 6 bases, there was a span of 9 bases. The CDR3 has 14 amino acids. The V gene's germline CDR1 is MNHEY and CDR2 SVGAGI. The CDR3 spells CASSYSMVSNEQFF. The CDR3 region has the DNA TGTGCCAGCAGTTACTCGATGGTTAGCAATGAGCAGTTCTTC.

The J gene is TRBJ2-2, the V gene TRBV9; TRBD2 aligns across 14 bases. Germline V gene sequence: CDR1 SGDLS, CDR2 YYNGEE. Losses at the gene ends were 2 bases for V and 6 bases for J; bases not matched to a gene: 9. There are 18 residues in the CDR3. CDR3 in DNA: TGTGCCAGCAGCGTGGGACTAGCGGGAGAAAAAAGCGCCGGGGAGCTGTTTTTT. This encodes CASSVGLAGEKSAGELFF.

A single count supports this clone. The rearrangement links TRBV10-3 to TRBJ2-6; the match to TRBD1 covers 10 bases. V gave up 11 bases and J gave up 0 bases; unmatched junction bases: 16. The CDR3 covers 19 residues. Germline loops: CDR1 ENHRY, CDR2 SYGVKD. The CDR3 protein is CAAGTGAGGFTSGANVLTF. For the CDR3, the DNA is TGTGCCGCAGGGACAGGGGCAGGGGGGTTTACCTCTGGGGCCAACGTCCTGACTTTC.

This sequence joins TRBV15 and TRBJ2-1; 8 positions agree with TRBD1. The CDR3 runs to 16 residues. With 7 bases clipped from V and 8 bases from J, the junction kept 16 bases outside the gene matches. Germline values: CDR1 LNHNV, CDR2 YYDKDF (reference sequence). CDR3 loop: CATTSFQGQGLDEQFF. CDR3 nucleotide sequence: TGTGCCACCACCAGCTTCCAAGGACAGGGTTTGGATGAGCAGTTCTTC.